The T cell receptor beta chain described here comes from a study of blood T cell repertoires in COVID-19. Whole-study context: Italy, Spain and the United States were the sources of the convalescent and acute COVID-19 samples.

The data were produced by immunoSEQ multiplex PCR, yet TCRdb's version contains in-frame clones alone and is incomplete. The sample shows approximately 150,000 clones, around nine tenths of them seen only once. The germline gives CDR1 LNHDA, CDR2 SQIVND (reference sequence). This CDR3 comprises 14 residues. The junction had 6 bases not matched to a gene; V was cut back by 4 bases and J by 9 bases. Sequenced sample: peripheral blood. The genes are TRBV19 and TRBJ2-1; 10 bases are shared with TRBD1. This TCR derives from a man in his fifties who had recovered from COVID-19. The CDR3 sequence is CASSTGQGRSEQFF. The CDR3 bases are TGTGCCAGTAGTACGGGACAGGGGAGGAGTGAGCAGTTCTTC.